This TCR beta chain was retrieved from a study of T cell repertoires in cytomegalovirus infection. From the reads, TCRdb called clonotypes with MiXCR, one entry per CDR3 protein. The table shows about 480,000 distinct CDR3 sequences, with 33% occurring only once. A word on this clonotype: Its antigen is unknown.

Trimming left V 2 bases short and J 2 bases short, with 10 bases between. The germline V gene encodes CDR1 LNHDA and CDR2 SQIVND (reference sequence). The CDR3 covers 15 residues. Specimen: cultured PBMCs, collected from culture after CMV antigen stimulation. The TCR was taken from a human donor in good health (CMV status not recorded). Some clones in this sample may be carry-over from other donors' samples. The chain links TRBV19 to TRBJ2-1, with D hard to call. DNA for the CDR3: TGTGCCAGTAGTATAAGGGTAGCTACCTACAATGAGCAGTTCTTC. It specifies CASSIRVATYNEQFF.